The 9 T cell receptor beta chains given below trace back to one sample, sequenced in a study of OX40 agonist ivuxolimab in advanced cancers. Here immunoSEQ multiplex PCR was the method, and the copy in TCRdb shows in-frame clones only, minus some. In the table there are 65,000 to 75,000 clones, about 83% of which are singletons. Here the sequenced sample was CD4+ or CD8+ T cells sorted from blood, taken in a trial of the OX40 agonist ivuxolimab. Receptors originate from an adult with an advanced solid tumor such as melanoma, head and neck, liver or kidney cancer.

CDR3 nucleotide sequence: TGTGCCATCGCCCCTTCGCAGGGTGGCACCGGGGAGCTGTTTTTT. Its protein product is CAIAPSQGGTGELFF. The rearrangement links TRBV10-3 to TRBJ2-2; D perhaps matches TRBD1 (5 bases). The CDR3 sequence is 15 residues long. From germline, CDR1 is ENHRY and CDR2 SYGVKD. Trimming took 8 bases from V and 4 from J, leaving 17 bases between them.

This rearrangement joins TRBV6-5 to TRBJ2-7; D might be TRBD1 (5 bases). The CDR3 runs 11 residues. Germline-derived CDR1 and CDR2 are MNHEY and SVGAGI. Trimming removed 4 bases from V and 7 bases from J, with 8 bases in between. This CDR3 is CASSLAGEQYF. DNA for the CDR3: TGTGCCAGCAGTTTAGCAGGGGAGCAGTACTTC.

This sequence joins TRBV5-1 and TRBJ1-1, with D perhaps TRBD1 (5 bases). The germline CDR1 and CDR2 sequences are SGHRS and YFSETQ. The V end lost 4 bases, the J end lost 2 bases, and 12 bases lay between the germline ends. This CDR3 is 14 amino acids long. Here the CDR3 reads CASSLPRVNTEAFF. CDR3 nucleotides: TGCGCCAGCAGCCTTCCCAGGGTAAACACTGAAGCTTTCTTT.

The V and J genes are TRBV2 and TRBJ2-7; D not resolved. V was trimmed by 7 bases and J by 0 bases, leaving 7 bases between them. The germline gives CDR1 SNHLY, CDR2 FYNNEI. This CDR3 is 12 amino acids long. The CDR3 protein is CASILSSYEQYF. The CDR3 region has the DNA TGTGCCAGCATACTTAGCTCCTACGAGCAGTACTTC.

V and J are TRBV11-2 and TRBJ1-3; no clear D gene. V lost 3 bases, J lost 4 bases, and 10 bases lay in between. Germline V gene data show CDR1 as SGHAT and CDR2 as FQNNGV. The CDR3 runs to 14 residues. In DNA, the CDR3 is TGTGCCAGCAGCTTGGCCATCGGGGGAAACACCATATATTTT. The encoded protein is CASSLAIGGNTIYF.

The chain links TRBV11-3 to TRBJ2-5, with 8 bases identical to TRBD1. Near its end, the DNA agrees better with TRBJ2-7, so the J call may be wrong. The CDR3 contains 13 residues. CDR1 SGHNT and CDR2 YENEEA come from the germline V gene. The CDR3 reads CASSPDRGDEQYF. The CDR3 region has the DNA TGTGCCAGCAGCCCCGACAGGGGCGACGAGCAGTACTTC.

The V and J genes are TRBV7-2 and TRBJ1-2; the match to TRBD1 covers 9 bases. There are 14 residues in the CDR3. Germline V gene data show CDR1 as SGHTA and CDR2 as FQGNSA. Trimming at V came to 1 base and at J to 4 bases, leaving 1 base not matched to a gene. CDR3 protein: CASSLGDRVYGYTF. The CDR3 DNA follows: TGTGCCAGCAGCTTAGGGGACAGGGTCTATGGCTACACCTTC.

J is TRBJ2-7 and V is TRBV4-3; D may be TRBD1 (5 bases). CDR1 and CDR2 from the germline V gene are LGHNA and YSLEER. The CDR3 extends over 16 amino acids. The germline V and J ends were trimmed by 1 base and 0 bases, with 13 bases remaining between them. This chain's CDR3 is CASSQAYRQNSYEQYF. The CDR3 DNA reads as TGCGCCAGCAGCCAAGCGTACAGGCAAAACTCCTACGAGCAGTACTTC.

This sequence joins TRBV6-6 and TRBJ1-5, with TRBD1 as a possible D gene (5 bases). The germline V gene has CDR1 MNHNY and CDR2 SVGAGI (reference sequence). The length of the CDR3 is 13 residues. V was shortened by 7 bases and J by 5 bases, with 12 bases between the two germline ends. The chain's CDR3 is CASKGEGYQPQHF. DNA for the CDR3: TGTGCCAGCAAAGGGGAGGGGTATCAGCCCCAGCATTTT.